The 17 T cell receptor beta chains in this list originate from one sample, sequenced in a study of regulatory T cells in long-lasting Graves disease. Time point denoted: newly diagnosed GD, antithyroid drugs for less than 3 months. RNA extracted from PBMCs served as the sequencing template. With iRepertoire HTBI primers and Arm-PCR of CDR3 regions, TCR beta libraries were built. TCRdb reanalysed the multiplex PCR reads using MiXCR and keeps one entry per CDR3 protein. The repertoire holds more than 400,000 distinct CDR3 sequences, with around 17% as singletons. These data were also reused for a study on T cells in Graves' hyperthyroidism and ophthalmopathy.

Sequenced here: peripheral blood mononuclear cells (PBMCs), sampled at new diagnosis, from a patient treated with antithyroid drugs. The receptors shown here come from a young woman with Graves disease.

This clonotype was picked up many times. This rearrangement joins TRBV6-1 to TRBJ2-7; 8 nucleotides match TRBD2. The CDR3 is 14 amino acids. Germline trimming cut 7 bases from V and 5 bases from J; bases unmatched to any gene: 10. CDR1 and CDR2 (germline): MNHNS, SASEGT. CDR3 protein: CASKLGTRGHEQYF. CDR3 coding DNA: TGTGCCAGCAAACTCGGGACTAGGGGCCACGAGCAGTACTTC.

This clonotype was counted ten times or more. J is TRBJ1-5 and V is TRBV10-3; TRBD1 might be the D (5 bases). CDR3 size: 15 residues. Deletions cut 1 base from V and 5 bases from J, with 12 bases between. Looked up from germline, CDR1 is ENHRY and CDR2 is SYGVKD. CDR3 nucleotides: TGTGCCATCAGTGAGTTGGGTTGGGGGGATCAGCCCCAGCATTTT. Its translation: CAISELGWGDQPQHF.

The chain has TRBV9 and TRBJ2-1, with 11 positions matching TRBD2. The CDR3 consists of 17 residues. The V gene end was trimmed by 0 bases and the J gene end by 1 base; junction bases not matched to a gene: 3. The germline V gene has CDR1 SGDLS and CDR2 YYNGEE. CDR3 bases: TGTGCCAGCAGCGTAGTAACTAGCGGGAGTTCCTACAATGAGCAGTTCTTC. This translates into CASSVVTSGSSYNEQFF.

J is TRBJ2-7 and V is TRBV7-9; no clear D. Trimming cost V 7 bases and J 2 bases, with 18 bases left between them. Per germline, CDR1 SEHNR and CDR2 FQNEAQ (reference sequence). The CDR3 runs 15 residues. Here the CDR3 DNA reads TGTGCCAGCACCCCCCACGCGGAAGCTGCCTACGAGCAGTACTTC. Translating it yields CASTPHAEAAYEQYF.

CDR3 residues: CASSALNRGQDGYTF. CDR3 DNA: TGTGCCAGCAGCGCGCTCAACAGGGGGCAGGATGGCTACACCTTC. The J gene is TRBJ1-2, the V gene TRBV9; 9 nucleotides align to TRBD1. CDR3 length equals 15 residues. J gave up 6 bases and V 3 bases, and 9 bases lay outside the gene matches. Germline V gene data show CDR1 as SGDLS and CDR2 as YYNGEE.

The V gene is TRBV6-1, the J gene TRBJ1-2; no clear D. V was trimmed by 6 bases and J by 7 bases, leaving 12 bases between them. CDR3 length: 12 amino acids. Germline CDR1 MNHNS, CDR2 SASEGT. The chain's CDR3 is CASRGILSGYTF. As DNA, the CDR3 is TGTGCCAGCAGGGGGATCTTGAGTGGCTACACCTTC.

This clonotype was detected a few times. One base away lies a much larger clone, so this may be a sequencing read error. The missing conserved phenylalanine or tryptophan at the end of this CDR3 makes a read error likely. This chain joins TRBV6-5 and TRBJ1-2; D might be TRBD1 (5 bases). From germline, CDR1 is MNHEY and CDR2 SVGAGI. This CDR3 has 14 amino acids. Deletions cut 2 bases from V and 6 bases from J, with 13 bases between. CDR3 sequence (DNA): TGTGCCAGCAGTTACAGGGGAAGTGGAAATGGCTACACCCTC. It yields the protein CASSYRGSGNGYTL.

This clonotype was seen at least ten times. The CDR3 DNA reads as TGTGCCTGGAGTGCGGCTGGGCGCAATCAGCCCCAGCATTTT. Its protein product is CAWSAAGRNQPQHF. This chain connects TRBV30 to TRBJ1-5; D gene unclear. The CDR3 length is 14 residues. Germline CDR1 GTSNPN, CDR2 SVGIG (reference sequence). Deletions cut 1 base from V and 2 bases from J, with 9 bases between.

CDR3 in DNA: TGCAGTGCACCGGGACAGGGCCCTTTCGAGCAGTACTTC. Translating gives CSAPGQGPFEQYF. J is TRBJ2-7 and V is TRBV20-1; 9 nucleotides match TRBD1. With 6 bases clipped from V and 6 bases from J, the junction kept 9 bases outside the gene matches. Per the germline V gene, CDR1 is DFQATT and CDR2 is SNEGSKA (reference sequence). CDR3 size: 13 residues.

This clonotype was seen only a few times. The chain recombines TRBV30 with TRBJ2-7, with 8 bases that match TRBD1. Germline values: CDR1 GTSNPN, CDR2 SVGIG (reference sequence). This CDR3 comprises 15 residues. V gave up 3 bases and J gave up 5 bases; unmatched junction bases: 12. The CDR3 sequence is CAWRGPRTGLHEQYF. CDR3 coding DNA: TGTGCCTGGAGAGGGCCTAGGACAGGGCTCCACGAGCAGTACTTC.

The rearrangement uses TRBV6-2 or TRBV6-3 and TRBJ1-5; possibly TRBD1 for D (6 bases). In germline, CDR1 is MNHEY, CDR2 SVGEGT. V lost 6 bases, J lost 7 bases, and 22 bases lay in between. The CDR3 length is 16 residues. Written as DNA, the CDR3 is TGTGCCAGCAGCCCAGGGGCAGGGATATCAGAGCAGCCCCAGCATTTT. This gives the protein CASSPGAGISEQPQHF.

This clonotype has at least ten counts. V and J are TRBV5-5 and TRBJ1-1, with D possibly being TRBD1 (5 bases). CDR1 and CDR2 from the germline V gene are SGHKS and YYEKEE (reference sequence). The CDR3 consists of 16 residues. V lost 4 bases, J lost 1 base, and 17 bases lay in between. The CDR3 region has the DNA TGTGCCAGCAGCGGCGGGACGGGCAGCCCGAACACTGAAGCTTTCTTT. Translating gives CASSGGTGSPNTEAFF.

This clonotype was seen many times. This chain uses TRBV5-6 with TRBJ2-1; D gene ambiguous. This CDR3 region has 14 residues. V lost 1 base, J lost 6 bases, and 11 bases lay in between. Germline CDR1 is SGHDT and CDR2 is YYEEEE. The CDR3, as DNA: TGTGCCAGCAGCTTGTTGATCGGAGCCAATGAGCAGTTCTTC. It encodes CASSLLIGANEQFF.

There are many counts of this clonotype. The chain recombines TRBV11-2 with TRBJ1-2; TRBD1 aligns across 7 bases. The trim removed 7 bases at V and 0 bases at J, leaving 8 bases unmatched. CDR1 is SGHAT, CDR2 FQNNGV, per germline. This CDR3 is built from 15 residues. CDR3 in amino acids: CASTKGGWPNYGYTF. For the CDR3, the DNA is TGTGCCAGCACCAAAGGGGGCTGGCCTAACTATGGCTACACCTTC.

Here the CDR3 DNA reads TGCAGTGCTAGAGACGATAGCGGCGGGAGCCCCTACAATGAGCAGTTCTTC. This encodes CSARDDSGGSPYNEQFF. The chain has TRBV20-1 and TRBJ2-1; TRBD2 matches 7 bases. The length of the CDR3 is 17 residues. Per the germline V gene, CDR1 is DFQATT and CDR2 is SNEGSKA (reference sequence). Unmatched junction bases numbered 10, after V lost 0 bases and J lost 2 bases.

Points on this clonotype: A far more abundant clone sits one base away, making this likely a read error. The chain employs TRBV11-1 and TRBJ2-3, with D possibly TRBD2 on 5 matching bases. The CDR3 is 16 residues long. The V end was cut by 1 base, the J end by 4 bases, with 15 bases between. The germline CDR1 and CDR2 sequences are SGHAT and FQDESV (reference sequence). CDR3 protein: CASSLETALSADTQYF. As DNA, the CDR3 is TGTGCCAGCAGCTTAGAGACTGCGCTTAGCGCAGATACGCAGTATTTT.

This clonotype came up a few times. CDR3 loop: CASSIGTGVDSYEQYF. For the CDR3, the DNA is TGTGCCAGTAGTATTGGGACGGGAGTCGATTCCTACGAGCAGTACTTC. The J gene is TRBJ2-7, the V gene TRBV19; D perhaps matches TRBD2 (6 bases). V lost 3 bases and J 1 base, leaving 16 bases between the germline ends. Per germline, CDR1 LNHDA and CDR2 SQIVND (reference sequence). This CDR3 comprises 16 residues.